This T cell receptor (beta chain) was recorded in a study of blood T cell repertoires in COVID-19. Study context: Samples of COVID-19 (acute and convalescent) were obtained from the United States, Italy and Spain. T cells, B-cell-depleted T cells, or PBMCs provided the cDNA or gDNA that served as material.

CDR1 is MNHEY, CDR2 SMNVEV, per germline (reference sequence). The trim removed 5 bases at V and 7 bases at J, leaving 10 bases unmatched. This CDR3 has 15 amino acids. As processed by the authors: For nucleated cells, counts were estimated from reference gene primer amplification. TCRdb's copy holds only in-frame clones and misses some; the assay was immunoSEQ multiplex PCR. V and J calls and clone size are copied from that table; D and trimming were computed from the DNA. The table shows 20,000 to 25,000 clones, with 89% occurring only once. In this sample, this clone turned up once. The chain couples TRBV27 to TRBJ1-4; 7 nucleotides agree with TRBD1. What was sequenced was peripheral blood. The TCR was taken from a woman between 65 and 79 years old with active COVID-19. This chain's CDR3 is CASSPYRGEGEKLFF. The CDR3 region has the DNA TGTGCCAGCAGTCCCTACAGGGGAGAAGGTGAAAAACTGTTTTTT.